The TCR beta chain described here comes from a study of OX40 agonist ivuxolimab in advanced cancers. Study-wide results and caveats: Among the lowest levels of clonal expansion were found in partial responders at 0.1-3.0 mg/kg. Normalized T-cell clonal expansion was also low in a subset of nonresponders. Circulating CD4+ and CD8+ T cells showed clonal expansion by week 6 at 0.1 to 3.0 mg/kg.

As to this clone: Its target is not known.

Autoimmune disease history or systemic immunosuppression was exclusionary. Sequenced by immunoSEQ multiplex PCR; TCRdb stores in-frame clones only, minus some. The table shows 80,000 to 100,000 clones, with around 90% occurring only once. The CDR3 contains 15 residues. Trimming shortened V by 0 bases and J by 4 bases, and 11 bases separated the two germline ends. Germline V gives CDR1 SGHRS, CDR2 YFSETQ. V usage is TRBV5-1 and J usage is TRBJ2-1; the D call may be TRBD1 or TRBD2 (5 bases each). The source was CD4+ or CD8+ T cells sorted from blood, collected in a trial of the OX40 agonist ivuxolimab. The sequence was obtained from an adult with an advanced solid tumor such as melanoma, head and neck, liver or kidney cancer. CDR3 DNA: TGCGCCAGCAGCTTGGAGGCAGGGAGTTACAATGAGCAGTTCTTC. Translation gives CASSLEAGSYNEQFF.